The 28 T cell receptor beta chains listed next were all sequenced from one sample in a study of CD8 T cells in Susac syndrome. With random hexamers, reverse transcription was performed on about 0.45 to 1 ug of RNA. TCRdb passed the immunoSEQ multiplex PCR reads through MiXCR, listing each CDR3 protein once. The data hold 250,000 or so distinct CDR3 sequences, with roughly 93% observed a single time. The material sequenced was CD4+ T cells from PBMCs. The receptor source for this set is a human donor with multiple sclerosis.

This chain uses TRBV18 with TRBJ2-5, with D maybe TRBD2 (6 bases). The length of the CDR3 is 14 residues. Trimming pared 3 bases from V and 4 bases from J, leaving 12 bases between. Germline V gene lookup returns CDR1 KGHSH and CDR2 LQKENI. CDR3 nucleotide sequence: TGTGCCAGCTCACCCCGGCTGGGAGGAGAGACCCAGTACTTC. Protein sequence: CASSPRLGGETQYF.

This chain uses TRBV4-1 with TRBJ2-4; perhaps TRBD1 as D (6 bases). This CDR3 is built from 15 residues. Germline V gene data show CDR1 as MGHRA and CDR2 as YSYEKL. Trimming cost V 2 bases and J 1 base, with 9 bases left between them. This CDR3 is CASSQLRGAKNIQYF. CDR3 DNA: TGCGCCAGCAGCCAACTAAGGGGGGCCAAAAACATTCAGTACTTC.

This chain uses TRBV12-3 or TRBV12-4 with TRBJ2-3; TRBD1 might be the D (5 bases). The CDR3 has 13 amino acids. V lost 6 bases to trimming and J lost 5 bases, with 12 bases between them. The CDR3 nucleotides read TGTGCCAGCAGACTTTCAGGGAAAGATACGCAGTATTTT. Translated, it gives CASRLSGKDTQYF.

With regard to this clonotype: At one end, the junction sequence differs from germline, possibly due to a read error. This chain uses TRBV6-1 with TRBJ2-3; D ambiguous. CDR1 is MNHNS and CDR2 is SASEGT in the germline V gene. This CDR3 is built from 13 residues. CDR3 bases: TGTGCCAGCAGAGAAGTAATAGTGGATACGCAGTATTTT. It is translated as CASREVIVDTQYF.

V usage is TRBV27 and J usage is TRBJ2-3; 14 bases line up with TRBD2. Germline V gene data show CDR1 as MNHEY and CDR2 as SMNVEV (reference sequence). V shed 6 bases and J 5 bases; nucleotides not matched to a gene: 7. The CDR3 runs 16 residues. Written as DNA, the CDR3 is TGTGCCAGCAGCCGGACTAGCGGGGGGCCCGTAGATACGCAGTATTTT. Amino acid sequence: CASSRTSGGPVDTQYF.

V is TRBV12-3 or TRBV12-4 and J is TRBJ2-3, with TRBD1 identical over 10 bases. The CDR3 covers 15 residues. Germline trimming cut 3 bases from V and 3 bases from J; bases unmatched to any gene: 3. The DNA for the CDR3 is TGTGCCAGCAGTTTGGGGACAGGGGTGACAGATACGCAGTATTTT. Its translation is CASSLGTGVTDTQYF.

This clonotype appeared once. V usage is TRBV12-5 and J usage is TRBJ1-2; D is possibly TRBD1 (5 bases). CDR3 length: 18 residues. The germline V and J ends were trimmed by 0 bases and 3 bases, with 20 bases remaining between them. Looked up from germline, CDR1 is LGHNT and CDR2 is FRNRAP. CDR3 bases: TGTGCTAGTGGTTTGGTACTTAGGGCAGGGAGAAGTCACTATGGCTACACCTTC. Translated: CASGLVLRAGRSHYGYTF.

CDR3 sequence: CASSEGAYGNTIYF. CDR3 nucleotides: TGTGCCAGCAGTGAGGGGGCGTATGGAAACACCATATATTTT. The chain is built from TRBV6-6 and TRBJ1-3; TRBD1 matches at 7 bases. Germline V gene lookup returns CDR1 MNHNY and CDR2 SVGAGI (reference sequence). V lost 5 bases to trimming and J lost 3 bases; unmatched junction nucleotides: 4. The CDR3 has 14 residues.

J is TRBJ2-5 and V is TRBV6-5; 12 bases line up with TRBD2. Germline V gene lookup returns CDR1 MNHEY and CDR2 SVGAGI. J was trimmed by 0 bases and V by 2 bases; bases with no gene match: 10. The CDR3 sequence is 19 residues long. CDR3 amino acids: CASSYKGRGLAGYQETQYF. The CDR3 DNA follows: TGTGCCAGCAGTTACAAGGGCAGGGGACTAGCGGGCTACCAAGAGACCCAGTACTTC.

The gene calls are TRBV5-1 and TRBJ2-3; D gene uncertain. Deletions cut 3 bases from V and 6 bases from J, with 11 bases between. This CDR3 region has 13 residues. CDR1 SGHRS and CDR2 YFSETQ come from the germline V gene. Here the CDR3 DNA reads TGCGCCAGCAGCTCGGGCCCCGTCGATACGCAGTATTTT. Protein: CASSSGPVDTQYF.

The rearrangement joins TRBV24-1 to TRBJ2-1, with D perhaps TRBD1 or TRBD2 (5 bases each). This CDR3 region has 17 residues. In germline, CDR1 is KGHDR, CDR2 SFDVKD. V was trimmed by 2 bases and J by 10 bases, leaving 23 bases between them. CDR3 DNA: TGTGCCACCAGTGATTCCCGTGGCAGGGAGTGGTTCGGCGAGCAGTTCTTC. It encodes CATSDSRGREWFGEQFF.

The chain couples TRBV20-1 to TRBJ2-1, with 9 bases lining up with TRBD2. Germline assignment: CDR1 DFQATT and CDR2 SNEGSKA (reference sequence). V lost 3 bases to trimming and J lost 2 bases; unmatched junction nucleotides: 8. The CDR3 extends over 16 amino acids. The CDR3 reads CSARSLAGGPYNEQFF. The CDR3 region has the DNA TGCAGTGCTAGGTCGCTGGCGGGGGGGCCCTACAATGAGCAGTTCTTC.

This sequence joins TRBV10-3 and TRBJ2-6; 7 bases are a match to TRBD1. V was pared by 8 bases and J by 0 bases, with 7 bases of the junction left unmatched. This CDR3 comprises 16 residues. Germline CDR1 reads ENHRY; CDR2 reads SYGVKD. The CDR3 DNA follows: TGTGCCATCCCGGGACAGCCCAGCTCTGGGGCCAACGTCCTGACTTTC. Translation gives CAIPGQPSSGANVLTF.

The V gene is TRBV6-1, the J gene TRBJ1-5; TRBD1 aligns across 9 bases. The germline gives CDR1 MNHNS, CDR2 SASEGT. CDR3 size: 15 residues. V dropped 4 bases and J dropped 6; count of bases not matched to a gene: 7. The CDR3 sequence: CASSATDRGSQPQHF. The CDR3 region has the DNA TGTGCCAGCAGTGCCACTGACAGGGGGAGTCAGCCCCAGCATTTT.

The chain has TRBV7-9 and TRBJ2-4, with 7 bases lining up with TRBD1. CDR1 is SEHNR, CDR2 FQNEAQ, per germline (reference sequence). V trimming: 3 bases; J trimming: 0 bases; junction bases outside the gene matches: 8. The CDR3 covers 17 residues. Here the CDR3 reads CASSFGTATLAKNIQYF. For the CDR3, the DNA is TGTGCCAGCAGCTTTGGGACAGCGACATTAGCCAAAAACATTCAGTACTTC.

V and J are TRBV2 and TRBJ2-3, with D possibly being TRBD2 (5 bases). CDR1 SNHLY and CDR2 FYNNEI come from the germline V gene. With 6 bases removed from V and 1 base from J, the gap between germline ends came to 14 bases. The CDR3 totals 15 residues. Here the CDR3 reads CASRRPSLGTDTQYF. CDR3 in DNA: TGTGCCAGCAGGAGGCCTAGCCTGGGCACAGATACGCAGTATTTT.

The rearrangement links TRBV20-1 to TRBJ1-5; the D is unclear. CDR1 DFQATT and CDR2 SNEGSKA come from the germline V gene (reference sequence). The CDR3 is 13 residues long. V lost 3 bases and J lost 7, with 13 bases in between. The CDR3 DNA is TGCAGTGCTAGTCTTGGCCCGGCCCAGCCCCAGCATTTT. It encodes CSASLGPAQPQHF.

The chain has TRBV18 and TRBJ2-5, with 10 bases fitting TRBD2. The CDR3 is 15 amino acids. CDR1 is KGHSH, CDR2 LQKENI, per germline. J gave up 4 bases and V 2 bases, and 4 bases lay outside the gene matches. Here the CDR3 DNA reads TGTGCCAGCTCACCAGGACTAGCGGCCCCAGAGACCCAGTACTTC. Amino acids: CASSPGLAAPETQYF.

V usage is TRBV11-2 and J usage is TRBJ2-7; tentative D call: TRBD1 (5 bases). Trimming left V 2 bases short and J 5 bases short, with 16 bases between. Germline values: CDR1 SGHAT, CDR2 FQNNGV. The CDR3 contains 15 residues. The CDR3 nucleotides are TGTGCCAGCAGCTTAATGACAGTCCTAGGCCACGAGCAGTACTTC. It specifies CASSLMTVLGHEQYF.

V is TRBV20-1 and J is TRBJ2-2; no reliable D call. The germline V gene has CDR1 DFQATT and CDR2 SNEGSKA (reference sequence). V was trimmed by 3 bases and J by 4 bases, leaving 12 bases between them. CDR3 length: 14 residues. The CDR3 region is CSASFTGSTGELFF. The CDR3 DNA is TGCAGTGCTAGTTTTACGGGCAGCACCGGGGAGCTGTTTTTT.

J is TRBJ2-3 and V is TRBV30; no clear D gene. Trimming stripped 4 bases from V and 7 bases from J, with 9 bases between. CDR3 length: 11 amino acids. The V gene's germline CDR1 is GTSNPN and CDR2 SVGIG (reference sequence). CDR3 nucleotide sequence: TGTGCCTGGAAACCAGTACATACGCAGTATTTT. Amino acids: CAWKPVHTQYF.

The chain couples TRBV20-1 to TRBJ2-5, with 9 bases matching TRBD1. This CDR3 comprises 15 residues. The germline CDR1 and CDR2 sequences are DFQATT and SNEGSKA (reference sequence). The V and J ends lost 0 bases and 1 base, in that order; junction bases with no gene match: 3. The CDR3 reads CSARDRTGAQETQYF. For the CDR3, the DNA is TGCAGTGCTAGAGACCGGACAGGGGCCCAAGAGACCCAGTACTTC.

The V gene is TRBV29-1, the J gene TRBJ1-1; the D gene is possibly TRBD1 (6 bases). Trimming took 4 bases from V and 4 from J, leaving 10 bases between them. The CDR3 covers 12 residues. CDR1 and CDR2 (germline): SQVTM, ANQGSEA. The DNA of the CDR3 is TGCAGCGTTGTGCAGGGGCCCACTGAAGCTTTCTTT. Translation gives CSVVQGPTEAFF.

This clonotype was detected once. The gene calls are TRBV11-2 and TRBJ2-5; D remains ambiguous. Germline CDR1 reads SGHAT; CDR2 reads FQNNGV. V was cut by 8 bases and J by 4 bases, with 11 bases left in between. This CDR3 has 12 amino acids. This CDR3 is CASLGFRETQYF. In DNA form, the CDR3 reads TGTGCCAGCCTGGGATTCCGAGAGACCCAGTACTTC.

The rearrangement joins TRBV9 to TRBJ1-2; D ambiguous. There are 12 residues in the CDR3. The V end was cut by 6 bases, the J end by 4 bases, with 10 bases between. Looked up from germline, CDR1 is SGDLS and CDR2 is YYNGEE. CDR3 sequence (DNA): TGTGCCAGCATCGCGGACGGCTATGGCTACACCTTC. Protein sequence: CASIADGYGYTF.

The rearrangement links TRBV19 to TRBJ2-3; 7 bases map to TRBD1. Germline values: CDR1 LNHDA, CDR2 SQIVND (reference sequence). V shed 8 bases, J shed 2 bases, and the junction held 13 bases outside the gene matches. The CDR3 runs to 16 residues. In nucleotides, the CDR3 is TGTGCCAGTCGGAAAATGGGACAGAGGATCACAGATACGCAGTATTTT. It codes for CASRKMGQRITDTQYF.

This rearrangement joins TRBV10-1 to TRBJ2-7; 7 nucleotides match TRBD2. J gave up 7 bases and V 6 bases, and 9 bases lay outside the gene matches. Germline assignment: CDR1 WNHNN and CDR2 SYGVQD (reference sequence). CDR3 length: 13 amino acids. The CDR3 sequence: CASSASGLGEQYF. Written as DNA, the CDR3 is TGCGCCAGCAGCGCTAGCGGACTTGGGGAGCAGTACTTC.

Worth noting for this clonotype: The junction departs from germline at one end; a sequencing error may be responsible. CDR3 in DNA: TGTGCCAGCCGGACAGGGGGCGCGAACACCGGGGAGCTGTCTTTT. Translation: CASRTGGANTGELSF. J is TRBJ2-2 and V is TRBV12-3 or TRBV12-4; 11 positions match TRBD1. This CDR3 is built from 15 residues.